Included here is one T cell receptor beta chain sequence, with context. The CDR3 runs 15 residues. Unmatched junction bases numbered 6, after V lost 5 bases and J lost 0 bases. Germline V gives CDR1 SGHNT, CDR2 YENEEA. Participants came from roughly 24 US areas, aged roughly 18 to 95 years. Participants were placed into cohorts based on the clinical history they reported. Donors in Cohort 3 who had recovered were those with two negative PCRs, healthcare professional clearance, or resolution of their symptoms. Only in-frame clones appear in the TCRdb table, and some are missing; sequencing was by immunoSEQ multiplex PCR. The data contain a few hundred thousand clones, 80% to 90% of them singletons. The data belong to a study of blood T cell repertoires in COVID-19.

The rearrangement joins TRBV11-3 to TRBJ2-5; 7 positions match TRBD2. The clonotype comes from a woman between 25 and 40 years old who had recovered from COVID-19. Specimen: PBMCs or T cells enriched from blood (not recorded which). The CDR3 is CASSLLGGYQETQYF. CDR3 nucleotides: TGTGCCAGCAGCCTATTGGGGGGGTACCAAGAGACCCAGTACTTC.